These 29 T cell receptor beta chains were sequenced from one sample in a study of blood T cell repertoires in COVID-19. Libraries were prepared by immunoSEQ multiplex PCR; TCRdb keeps only in-frame clonotypes and omits some of them. Of 160,000 or so clones in the sample, roughly four fifths were seen once. The sequenced material came from peripheral blood. The source of these receptors is a man aged 65-85 years who had recovered from COVID-19.

This chain uses TRBV6-2 or TRBV6-3 with TRBJ1-1, with 8 bases matching TRBD1. Germline trimming cut 4 bases from V and 1 base from J; bases unmatched to any gene: 5. Per the germline V gene, CDR1 is MNHEY and CDR2 is SVGEGT. The length of the CDR3 is 15 residues. The CDR3 coding sequence is TGTGCCAGCAGTTCCCCGGGGACAGGGAACACTGAAGCTTTCTTT. It yields the protein CASSSPGTGNTEAFF.

The genes are TRBV28 and TRBJ2-1; 13 nucleotides agree with TRBD2. V was pared by 3 bases and J by 14 bases, with 7 bases of the junction left unmatched. CDR1 and CDR2 (germline): MDHEN, SYDVKM. The CDR3 has 14 residues. The chain's CDR3 is CASSLTSGGLGEFF. The CDR3 nucleotides read TGTGCCAGCAGTTTGACTAGCGGGGGGCTTGGGGAGTTCTTC.

The V gene is TRBV7-8, the J gene TRBJ1-2; D unclear. CDR1 and CDR2 from the germline V gene are SGHVS and FQNEAQ. V lost 5 bases and J lost 8, with 15 bases in between. CDR3 length equals 13 residues. The CDR3 sequence: CASSISPRGGYTF. For the CDR3, the DNA is TGTGCCAGCAGCATATCTCCGAGAGGGGGCTACACCTTC.

The chain uses TRBV5-5 and TRBJ2-5; 10 nucleotides align to TRBD2. Germline V gene sequence: CDR1 SGHKS, CDR2 YYEKEE (reference sequence). This CDR3 is built from 15 residues. The trim removed 7 bases at V and 5 bases at J, leaving 11 bases unmatched. The CDR3 coding sequence is TGTGCCAGCGGGTTTAGCGGGAGGAATGGGGAGACCCAGTACTTC. The encoded protein is CASGFSGRNGETQYF.

V is TRBV5-1 and J is TRBJ1-5, with a possible D match to TRBD1 (6 bases). V lost 0 bases and J lost 4, with 11 bases in between. The CDR3 extends over 15 amino acids. The germline V gene has CDR1 SGHRS and CDR2 YFSETQ. In DNA, the CDR3 is TGCGCCAGCAGCTTGGTAGGGGACACGAATCAGCCCCAGCATTTT. This codes for CASSLVGDTNQPQHF.

This chain connects TRBV29-1 to TRBJ2-5; 9 bases map to TRBD1. The CDR3 is 14 amino acids. With 6 bases clipped from V and 5 bases from J, the junction kept 10 bases outside the gene matches. CDR1 is SQVTM, CDR2 ANQGSEA, per germline. CDR3 nucleotides: TGCAGCGTCCCGGGACAGGGAAGTCTTGAGACCCAGTACTTC. It translates to CSVPGQGSLETQYF.

This clone was detected a few times. CDR3 protein: CASTPEGLGTYEQYF. CDR3 DNA: TGTGCCAGCACCCCGGAGGGCCTAGGGACCTACGAGCAGTACTTC. The V and J genes are TRBV6-5 and TRBJ2-7, with a weak D call TRBD2 (6 bases). CDR1 is MNHEY and CDR2 is SVGAGI in the germline V gene. The CDR3 is made up of 15 amino acids. With 7 bases removed from V and 2 bases from J, the gap between germline ends came to 18 bases.

The rearrangement uses TRBV27 and TRBJ2-5; 13 bases are shared with TRBD2. After removal of 6 bases from V and 5 bases from J, the junction contained 12 bases not matched to a gene. Per germline, CDR1 MNHEY and CDR2 SMNVEV (reference sequence). The CDR3 contains 17 residues. DNA for the CDR3: TGTGCCAGCAGATCACTAGCGGGAGGGCCTATGCAGGAGACCCAGTACTTC. Protein: CASRSLAGGPMQETQYF.

The chain recombines TRBV5-4 with TRBJ2-7, with 7 bases matching TRBD2. From germline, CDR1 is SGHNT and CDR2 YYREEE (reference sequence). J lost 3 bases, V lost 2 bases, and 2 bases had no gene match. CDR3 length equals 13 residues. CDR3 protein: CASSFGLGYEQYF. The CDR3 DNA sequence: TGTGCCAGCAGCTTTGGACTAGGCTACGAGCAGTACTTC.

V and J are TRBV12-5 and TRBJ2-2; 8 nucleotides agree with TRBD1. The CDR3 consists of 14 residues. CDR1 LGHNT and CDR2 FRNRAP come from the germline V gene. J lost 6 bases, V lost 1 base, and 1 base had no gene match. CDR3 coding DNA: TGTGCTAGTGGTTTGGGACAGGGGTCCGGGGAGCTGTTTTTT. Amino acids: CASGLGQGSGELFF.

The chain combines TRBV6-2 or TRBV6-3 with TRBJ1-6; the D is unclear. This CDR3 comprises 13 residues. V was pared by 4 bases and J by 9 bases, with 10 bases between. Per germline, CDR1 MNHEY and CDR2 SVGEGT. Here the CDR3 DNA reads TGTGCCAGCAGTTTGGCCGGGAGTTCACCCCTCCACTTT. Translation: CASSLAGSSPLHF.

This chain joins TRBV14 and TRBJ2-5; 10 nucleotides agree with TRBD1. The CDR3 is made up of 16 amino acids. Germline CDR1 and CDR2: SGHDN and FVKESK. Trimming at V came to 2 bases and at J to 5 bases, leaving 8 bases not matched to a gene. The CDR3 sequence: CASSQFGTGERETQYF. For the CDR3, the DNA is TGTGCCAGCAGCCAATTTGGGACAGGGGAAAGGGAGACCCAGTACTTC.

This clone was recorded once. The chain joins TRBV7-9 to TRBJ1-1; D remains unclear. V lost 1 base to trimming and J lost 1 base, with 7 bases between them. The length of the CDR3 is 14 residues. Looked up from germline, CDR1 is SEHNR and CDR2 is FQNEAQ (reference sequence). The CDR3 loop reads CASSLVEGNTEAFF. The CDR3 bases are TGTGCCAGCAGCTTAGTTGAGGGGAACACTGAAGCTTTCTTT. Full variable domain (outside the CDR3, taken from reference TRBV7-9 and TRBJ1-1): DTGVSQNPRHKITKRGQNVTFRCDPISEHNRLYWYRQTLGQGPEFLTYFQNEAQLEKSRLLSDRFSAERPKGSFSTLEIQRTEQGDSAMYLCASSLVEGNTEAFFGQGTRLTVV.

The chain links TRBV18 to TRBJ2-5, with a possible D match to TRBD1 (5 bases). The CDR3 contains 14 residues. Deletions cut 5 bases from V and 2 bases from J, with 12 bases between. Germline V lookup: CDR1 KGHSH, CDR2 LQKENI. The CDR3 loop is CASSALGEQETQYF. The CDR3 DNA reads TGTGCCAGCTCAGCCCTAGGGGAACAAGAGACCCAGTACTTC.

Here the CDR3 reads CASSPSSVDTGELFF. The CDR3 DNA reads as TGTGCCAGCTCACCCTCTAGCGTCGACACCGGGGAGCTGTTTTTT. The J gene is TRBJ2-2, the V gene TRBV18, with TRBD2 as a possible D gene (6 bases). This CDR3 region has 15 residues. V lost 3 bases and J 3 bases, leaving 11 bases between the germline ends. CDR1 is KGHSH and CDR2 is LQKENI in the germline V gene.

The chain employs TRBV28 and TRBJ1-5; the match to TRBD1 covers 7 bases. The length of the CDR3 is 14 residues. V was pared by 3 bases and J by 7 bases, with 6 bases of the junction left unmatched. Germline CDR1 MDHEN, CDR2 SYDVKM. The DNA of the CDR3 is TGTGCCAGCAGTTTTTATCGACAGGGACAGCCCCAGCATTTT. This gives the protein CASSFYRQGQPQHF.

V gene TRBV15 combines with J gene TRBJ2-1; 14 bases agree with TRBD2. CDR1 is LNHNV, CDR2 YYDKDF, per germline (reference sequence). The CDR3 totals 17 residues. V trimming: 1 base; J trimming: 2 bases; junction bases outside the gene matches: 1. The CDR3 protein is CATSRGLAGGTYNEQFF. The CDR3 DNA is TGTGCCACCAGCAGAGGACTAGCGGGAGGGACCTACAATGAGCAGTTCTTC.

This clone was detected a few times. The chain is built from TRBV7-6 and TRBJ1-3, with TRBD1 as a possible D gene (6 bases). The CDR3 is 15 amino acids. Germline V gene data show CDR1 as SGHVS and CDR2 as FNYEAQ. V was shortened by 5 bases and J by 4 bases, with 15 bases between the two germline ends. DNA for the CDR3: TGTGCCAGCAGCCAACAGGGACCTCCCGGAAACACCATATATTTT. It codes for CASSQQGPPGNTIYF.

The V and J genes are TRBV6-5 and TRBJ1-6; D possibly corresponds to TRBD1 (5 bases). In germline, CDR1 is MNHEY, CDR2 SVGAGI. V lost 0 bases and J lost 5, with 8 bases in between. CDR3 length: 15 amino acids. DNA of the CDR3: TGTGCCAGCAGTTACTCGGTCAGGGATAATTCACCCCTCCACTTT. Translated, it gives CASSYSVRDNSPLHF.

This rearrangement joins TRBV5-4 to TRBJ1-1; 8 bases are shared with TRBD1. CDR1 is SGHNT and CDR2 is YYREEE in the germline V gene (reference sequence). Trimming took 3 bases from V and 1 from J; bases not matched to a gene: 8. The CDR3 totals 16 residues. CDR3: CASSSGPGTGNTEAFF. The CDR3 bases are TGTGCCAGCAGCTCTGGTCCCGGGACAGGGAACACTGAAGCTTTCTTT.

This chain uses TRBV4-1 with TRBJ1-4; weak D call: TRBD1 (6 bases). The CDR3 has 15 amino acids. V lost 1 base and J lost 6, with 12 bases in between. The germline CDR1 and CDR2 sequences are MGHRA and YSYEKL. CDR3 loop: CASSQALGADEKLFF. The CDR3 DNA reads as TGCGCCAGCAGCCAAGCATTGGGGGCTGATGAAAAACTGTTTTTT.

The gene calls are TRBV4-1 and TRBJ1-1; tentative D call: TRBD1 (5 bases). V was clipped by 0 bases and J by 4 bases, with 12 bases between them. Germline V gives CDR1 MGHRA, CDR2 YSYEKL. This CDR3 region has 15 residues. The chain's CDR3 is CASSQDGGGATEAFF. CDR3 nucleotides: TGCGCCAGCAGCCAAGATGGGGGAGGGGCCACTGAAGCTTTCTTT.

V and J are TRBV7-9 and TRBJ1-2; 8 bases are shared with TRBD1. The CDR3 is 16 residues long. J gave up 0 bases and V 6 bases, and 9 bases lay outside the gene matches. Germline CDR1 is SEHNR and CDR2 is FQNEAQ (reference sequence). The CDR3 loop is CASSMTGVDPNYGYTF. In nucleotides, the CDR3 is TGTGCCAGCAGTATGACAGGGGTTGACCCTAACTATGGCTACACCTTC. Variable domain in full (rest from reference TRBV7-9 and TRBJ1-2): DTGVSQNPRHKITKRGQNVTFRCDPISEHNRLYWYRQTLGQGPEFLTYFQNEAQLEKSRLLSDRFSAERPKGSFSTLEIQRTEQGDSAMYLCASSMTGVDPNYGYTFGSGTRLTVV.

The V gene is TRBV29-1, the J gene TRBJ2-3; 7 positions agree with TRBD1. CDR1 and CDR2 (germline): SQVTM, ANQGSEA. V lost 1 base, J lost 2 bases, and 3 bases stayed unmatched. CDR3 length: 14 residues. The CDR3 nucleotides are TGCAGCGTTGAAGGGCAGGGGGTCACAGATACGCAGTATTTT. Translation: CSVEGQGVTDTQYF.

This rearrangement joins TRBV14 to TRBJ1-1, with D unclear. The V gene lost 2 bases and the J gene lost 0 bases, with 4 bases spanning the gap. The CDR3 totals 13 residues. Germline V gene data show CDR1 as SGHDN and CDR2 as FVKESK. The CDR3 protein is CASSQHMNTEAFF. CDR3 DNA: TGTGCCAGCAGCCAACACATGAACACTGAAGCTTTCTTT.

V gene TRBV25-1 combines with J gene TRBJ2-2; 7 nucleotides agree with TRBD1. This CDR3 spans 14 amino acids. Germline CDR1 and CDR2: MGHDK and SYGVNS. V trimming: 5 bases; J trimming: 7 bases; junction bases outside the gene matches: 7. The CDR3 sequence is CASSFTGARGELFF. The CDR3 DNA is TGTGCCAGCAGTTTTACAGGGGCGCGCGGGGAGCTGTTTTTT.

The V call is TRBV6-2 or TRBV6-3, the J call TRBJ2-7; 7 nucleotides align to TRBD1. The CDR3 contains 12 residues. Germline loops: CDR1 MNHEY, CDR2 SVGEGT. J lost 4 bases, V lost 6 bases, and 3 bases had no gene match. Here the CDR3 DNA reads TGTGCCAGCAGCGTACAGGGGTACGAGCAGTACTTC. Translated: CASSVQGYEQYF.

CDR3 nucleotide sequence: TGTGCCAGCAGCGTAGTCCCTAGCAGAGGCGGGGAGCTGTTTTTT. It translates to CASSVVPSRGGELFF. The V gene is TRBV9, the J gene TRBJ2-2, with D maybe TRBD2 (5 bases). This CDR3 comprises 15 residues. CDR1 SGDLS and CDR2 YYNGEE come from the germline V gene. The ends were cut back, 0 bases at V and 7 bases at J, with 13 bases in the middle.

The chain recombines TRBV5-1 with TRBJ2-1, with D maybe TRBD1 (5 bases). Trimming removed 4 bases at V and 7 bases at J, with 18 bases between. Germline V gene lookup returns CDR1 SGHRS and CDR2 YFSETQ. This CDR3 comprises 15 residues. As DNA, the CDR3 is TGCGCCAGCAGCCCATGGGGCGCTCCCGCGAATGAGCAGTTCTTC. This sequence encodes CASSPWGAPANEQFF.